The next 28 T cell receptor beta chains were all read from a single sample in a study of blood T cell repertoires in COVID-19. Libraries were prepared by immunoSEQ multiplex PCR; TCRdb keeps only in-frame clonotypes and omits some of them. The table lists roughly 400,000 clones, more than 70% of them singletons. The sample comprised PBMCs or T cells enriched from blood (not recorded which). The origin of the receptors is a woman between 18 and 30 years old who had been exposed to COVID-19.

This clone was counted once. The CDR3 loop is CASSEFSPTSGAGTDTQYF. The CDR3 coding sequence is TGTGCCAGCAGTGAATTTTCCCCCACTAGCGGGGCCGGTACAGATACGCAGTATTTT. The chain combines TRBV2 with TRBJ2-3; TRBD2 matches at 10 bases. The CDR3 is made up of 19 amino acids. Germline assignment: CDR1 SNHLY and CDR2 FYNNEI. V shed 2 bases, J shed 3 bases, and the junction held 14 bases outside the gene matches.

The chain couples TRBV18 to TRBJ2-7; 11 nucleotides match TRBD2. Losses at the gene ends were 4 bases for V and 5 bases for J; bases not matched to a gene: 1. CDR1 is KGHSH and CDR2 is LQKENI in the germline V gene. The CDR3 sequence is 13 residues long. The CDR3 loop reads CASSQTSGDEQYF. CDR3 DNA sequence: TGTGCCAGCTCACAGACTAGCGGGGACGAGCAGTACTTC. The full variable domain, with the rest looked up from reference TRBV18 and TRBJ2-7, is NAGVMQNPRHLVRRRGQEARLRCSPMKGHSHVYWYRQLPEEGLKFMVYLQKENIIDESGMPKERFSAEFPKEGPSILRIQQVVRGDSAAYFCASSQTSGDEQYFGPGTRLTVT.

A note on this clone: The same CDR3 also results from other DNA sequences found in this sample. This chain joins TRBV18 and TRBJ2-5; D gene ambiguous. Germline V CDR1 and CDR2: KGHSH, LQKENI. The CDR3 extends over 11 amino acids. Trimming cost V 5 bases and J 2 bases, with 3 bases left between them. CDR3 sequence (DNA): TGTGCCAGCTCAACTCAAGAGACCCAGTACTTC. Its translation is CASSTQETQYF.

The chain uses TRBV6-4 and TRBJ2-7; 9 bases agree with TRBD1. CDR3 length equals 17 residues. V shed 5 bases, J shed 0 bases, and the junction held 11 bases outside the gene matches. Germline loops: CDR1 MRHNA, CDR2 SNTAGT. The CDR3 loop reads CASSSRDRDKSSYEQYF. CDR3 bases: TGTGCCAGCAGTTCCCGGGACAGGGACAAGAGCTCCTACGAGCAGTACTTC.

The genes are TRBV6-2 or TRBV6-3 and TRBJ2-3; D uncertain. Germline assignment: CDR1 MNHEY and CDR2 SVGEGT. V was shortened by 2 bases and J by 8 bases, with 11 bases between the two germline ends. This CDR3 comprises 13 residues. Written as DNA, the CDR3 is TGTGCCAGCAGTTACACAAACCTAGGTACGCAGTATTTT. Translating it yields CASSYTNLGTQYF.

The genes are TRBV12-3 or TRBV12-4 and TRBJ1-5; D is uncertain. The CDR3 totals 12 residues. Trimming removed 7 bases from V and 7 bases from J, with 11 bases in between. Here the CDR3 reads CASIPGGQPQHF. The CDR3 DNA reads TGTGCCAGCATACCAGGAGGACAGCCCCAGCATTTT.

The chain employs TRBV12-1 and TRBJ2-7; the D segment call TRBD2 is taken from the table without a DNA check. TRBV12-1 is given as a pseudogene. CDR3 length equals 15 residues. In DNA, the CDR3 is TGTGCCAGCAGCTCCGGACTAGCGGGAGAGGGGGAGCAGTACTTC. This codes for CASSSGLAGEGEQYF.

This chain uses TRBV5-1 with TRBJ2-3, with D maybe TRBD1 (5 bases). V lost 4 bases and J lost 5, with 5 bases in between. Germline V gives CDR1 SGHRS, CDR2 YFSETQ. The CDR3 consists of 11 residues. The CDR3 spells CASSTGDTQYF. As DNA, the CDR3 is TGCGCCAGCAGCACAGGAGATACGCAGTATTTT.

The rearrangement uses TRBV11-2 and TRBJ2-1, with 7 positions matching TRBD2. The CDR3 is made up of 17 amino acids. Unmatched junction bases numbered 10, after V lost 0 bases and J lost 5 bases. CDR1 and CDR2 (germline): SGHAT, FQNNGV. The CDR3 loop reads CASSLDGVGAGNNEQFF. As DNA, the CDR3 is TGTGCCAGCAGCTTAGATGGGGTTGGAGCGGGGAACAATGAGCAGTTCTTC.

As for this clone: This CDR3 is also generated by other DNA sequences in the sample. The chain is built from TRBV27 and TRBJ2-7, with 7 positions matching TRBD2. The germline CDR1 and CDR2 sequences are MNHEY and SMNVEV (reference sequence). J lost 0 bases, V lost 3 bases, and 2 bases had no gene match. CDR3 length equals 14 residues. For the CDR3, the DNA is TGTGCCAGCAGTTTGGGGGGGATCTCCTACGAGCAGTACTTC. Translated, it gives CASSLGGISYEQYF.

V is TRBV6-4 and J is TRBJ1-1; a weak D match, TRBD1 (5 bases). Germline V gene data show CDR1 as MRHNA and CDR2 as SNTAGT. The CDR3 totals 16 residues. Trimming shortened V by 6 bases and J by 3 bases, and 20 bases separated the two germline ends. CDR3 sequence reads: CASSPRHGSGDTEAFF. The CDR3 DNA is TGTGCCAGCAGCCCCCGACATGGGTCGGGGGACACTGAAGCTTTCTTT.

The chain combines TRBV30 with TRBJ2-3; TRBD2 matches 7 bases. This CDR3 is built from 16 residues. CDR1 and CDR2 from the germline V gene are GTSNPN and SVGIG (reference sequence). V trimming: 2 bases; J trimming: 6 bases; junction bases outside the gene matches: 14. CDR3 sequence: CAWSMSGAGGRDTQYF. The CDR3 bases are TGTGCCTGGAGTATGAGCGGGGCGGGCGGAAGGGATACGCAGTATTTT. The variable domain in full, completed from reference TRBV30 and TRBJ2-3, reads SQTIHQWPATLVQPVGSPLSLECTVEGTSNPNLYWYRQAAGRGLQLLFYSVGIGQISSEVPQNLSASRPQDRQFILSSKKLLLSDSGFYLCAWSMSGAGGRDTQYFGPGTRLTVL.

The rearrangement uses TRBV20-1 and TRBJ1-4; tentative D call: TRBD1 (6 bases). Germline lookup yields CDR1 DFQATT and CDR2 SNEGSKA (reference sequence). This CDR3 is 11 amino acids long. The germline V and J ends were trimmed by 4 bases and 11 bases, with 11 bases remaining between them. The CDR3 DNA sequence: TGCAGTGCTATCCGGACAGCCAAACTGTTTTTT. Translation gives CSAIRTAKLFF.

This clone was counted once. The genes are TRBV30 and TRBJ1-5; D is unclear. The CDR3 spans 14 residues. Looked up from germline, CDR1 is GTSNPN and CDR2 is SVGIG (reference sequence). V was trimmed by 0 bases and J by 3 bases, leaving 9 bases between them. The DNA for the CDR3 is TGTGCCTGGAGTGTAAACCAGGTCAATCAGCCCCAGCATTTT. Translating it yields CAWSVNQVNQPQHF.

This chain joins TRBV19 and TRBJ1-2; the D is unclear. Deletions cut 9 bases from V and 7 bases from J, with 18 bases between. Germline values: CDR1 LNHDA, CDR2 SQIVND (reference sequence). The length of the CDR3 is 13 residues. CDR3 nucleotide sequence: TGTGCCAGCCAAGTCGGGAGTTCGCGTGGCTACACCTTC. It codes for CASQVGSSRGYTF. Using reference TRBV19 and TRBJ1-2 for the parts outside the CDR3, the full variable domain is DGGITQSPKYLFRKEGQNVTLSCEQNLNHDAMYWYRQDPGQGLRLIYYSQIVNDFQKGDIAEGYSVSREKKESFPLTVTSAQKNPTAFYLCASQVGSSRGYTFGSGTRLTVV.

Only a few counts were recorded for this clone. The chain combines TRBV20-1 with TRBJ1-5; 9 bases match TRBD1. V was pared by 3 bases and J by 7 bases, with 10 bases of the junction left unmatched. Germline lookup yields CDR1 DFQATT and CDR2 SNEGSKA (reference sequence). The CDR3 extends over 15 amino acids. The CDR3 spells CSASYTGTGNQPQHF. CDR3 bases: TGCAGTGCTAGTTACACCGGGACAGGGAACCAGCCCCAGCATTTT.

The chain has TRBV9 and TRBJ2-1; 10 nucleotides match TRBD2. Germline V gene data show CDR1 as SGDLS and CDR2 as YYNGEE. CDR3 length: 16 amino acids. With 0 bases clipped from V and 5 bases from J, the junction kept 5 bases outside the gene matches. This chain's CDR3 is CASSVAPGLANNEQFF. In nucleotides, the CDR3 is TGTGCCAGCAGCGTAGCCCCGGGACTAGCGAACAATGAGCAGTTCTTC.

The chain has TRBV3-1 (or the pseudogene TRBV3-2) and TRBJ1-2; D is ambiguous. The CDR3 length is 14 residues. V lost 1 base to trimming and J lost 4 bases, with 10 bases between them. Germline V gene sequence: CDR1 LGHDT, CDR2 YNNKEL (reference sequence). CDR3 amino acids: CASSQAGIAYGYTF. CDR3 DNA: TGTGCCAGCAGCCAAGCCGGGATTGCCTATGGCTACACCTTC.

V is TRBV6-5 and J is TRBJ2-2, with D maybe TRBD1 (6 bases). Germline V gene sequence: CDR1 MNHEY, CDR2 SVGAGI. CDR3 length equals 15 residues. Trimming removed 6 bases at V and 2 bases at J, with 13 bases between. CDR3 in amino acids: CASRPGDINTGELFF. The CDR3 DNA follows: TGTGCCAGCAGACCCGGGGACATTAACACCGGGGAGCTGTTTTTT.

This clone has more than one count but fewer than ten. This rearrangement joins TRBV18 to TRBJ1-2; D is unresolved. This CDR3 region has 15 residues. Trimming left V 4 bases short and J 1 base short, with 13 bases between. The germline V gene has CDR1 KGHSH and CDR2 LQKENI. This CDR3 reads CASSLNGANNYGYTF. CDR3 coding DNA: TGTGCCAGCTCACTAAACGGAGCCAATAACTATGGCTACACCTTC.

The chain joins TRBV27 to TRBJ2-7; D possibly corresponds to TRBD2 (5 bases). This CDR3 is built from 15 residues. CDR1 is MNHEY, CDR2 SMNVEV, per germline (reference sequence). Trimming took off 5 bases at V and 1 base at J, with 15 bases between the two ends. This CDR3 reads CASSPTGVWSYEQYF. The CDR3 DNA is TGTGCCAGCAGTCCGACCGGGGTTTGGTCCTACGAGCAGTACTTC.

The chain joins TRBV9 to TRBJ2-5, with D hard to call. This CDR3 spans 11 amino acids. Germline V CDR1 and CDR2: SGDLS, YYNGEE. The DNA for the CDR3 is TGTGCAGAGGAGCCCCAAGAGACCCAGTACTTC. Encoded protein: CAEEPQETQYF.

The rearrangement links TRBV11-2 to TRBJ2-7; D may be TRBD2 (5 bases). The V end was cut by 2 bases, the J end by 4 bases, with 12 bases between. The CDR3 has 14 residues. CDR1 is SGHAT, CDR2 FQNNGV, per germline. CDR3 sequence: CASSLSGVGYEQYF. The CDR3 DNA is TGTGCCAGCAGCTTATCCGGGGTGGGATACGAGCAGTACTTC.

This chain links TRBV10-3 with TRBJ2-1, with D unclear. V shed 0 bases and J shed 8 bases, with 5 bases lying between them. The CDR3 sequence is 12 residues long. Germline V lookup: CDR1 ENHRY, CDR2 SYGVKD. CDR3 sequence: CAISESADEQFF. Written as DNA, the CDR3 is TGTGCCATCAGTGAGTCGGCAGATGAGCAGTTCTTC.

The CDR3 nucleotides read TGTGCCAGCAGTTTATTGGAGAGCTCCTATAATTCACCCCTCCACTTT. Protein: CASSLLESSYNSPLHF. The rearrangement links TRBV28 to TRBJ1-6; D remains ambiguous. CDR1 is MDHEN and CDR2 is SYDVKM in the germline V gene. This CDR3 is 16 amino acids long. Trimming pared 1 base from V and 0 bases from J, leaving 7 bases between.

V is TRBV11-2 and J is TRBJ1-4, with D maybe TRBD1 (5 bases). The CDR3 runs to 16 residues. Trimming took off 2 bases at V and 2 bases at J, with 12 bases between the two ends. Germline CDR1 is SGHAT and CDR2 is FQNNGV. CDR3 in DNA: TGTGCCAGCAGCTTAATGCAGGGTAGGACTAATGAAAAACTGTTTTTT. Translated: CASSLMQGRTNEKLFF.

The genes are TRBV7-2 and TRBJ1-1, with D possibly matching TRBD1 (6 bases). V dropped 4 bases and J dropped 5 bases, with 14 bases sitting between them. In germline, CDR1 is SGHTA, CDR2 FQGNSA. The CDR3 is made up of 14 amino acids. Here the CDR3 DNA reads TGTGCCAGCAGCTCACAGGGATTGGGGACTGAAGCTTTCTTT. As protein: CASSSQGLGTEAFF.

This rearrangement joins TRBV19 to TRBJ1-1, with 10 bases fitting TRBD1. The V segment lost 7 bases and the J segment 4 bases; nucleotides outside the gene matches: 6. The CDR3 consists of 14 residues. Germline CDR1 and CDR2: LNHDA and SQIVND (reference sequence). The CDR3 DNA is TGTGCCAGTACCTCATGGACAGGGGGCACTGAAGCTTTCTTT. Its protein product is CASTSWTGGTEAFF.